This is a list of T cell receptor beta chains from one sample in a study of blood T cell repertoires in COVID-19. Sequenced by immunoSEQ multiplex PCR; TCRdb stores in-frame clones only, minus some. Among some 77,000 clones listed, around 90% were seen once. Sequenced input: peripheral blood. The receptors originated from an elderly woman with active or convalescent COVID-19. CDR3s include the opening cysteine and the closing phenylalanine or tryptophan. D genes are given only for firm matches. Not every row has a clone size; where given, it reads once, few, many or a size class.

CASSQTSGLSYNEQFF,TGTGCCAGCAGCCAAACTAGCGGACTCTCCTACAATGAGCAGTTCTTC,TRBJ2-1,.,TRBD2,TRBV3-1/TRBV3-2
CATSDTRTGENDGYTF,TGTGCCACCAGTGATACCCGGACAGGGGAGAATGATGGCTACACCTTC,TRBJ1-2,.,TRBD1,TRBV24-1
CASSFPGGRATLNEAFF,TGTGCCAGCAGTTTTCCGGGTGGCAGGGCAACCCTTAACGAAGCTTTCTTT,TRBJ1-1,.,.,TRBV6-2/TRBV6-3
CASSESRGQEKLFF,TGTGCCAGCAGCGAATCCAGGGGGCAGGAAAAACTGTTTTTT,TRBJ1-4,few,TRBD1,TRBV7-9
CASSPGQSEAFF,TGTGCCAGCTCACCAGGACAGTCTGAAGCTTTCTTT,TRBJ1-1,.,.,TRBV18
CASSRTTGGNNEKLFF,TGTGCCAGCAGCCGAACTACGGGGGGAAATAATGAAAAACTGTTTTTT,TRBJ1-4,.,.,TRBV7-9
CAWSVQGTKKGAFF,TGTGCCTGGAGTGTACAGGGGACCAAGAAGGGAGCTTTCTTT,TRBJ1-1,once,TRBD1,TRBV30
CASSLGQGQRTQYF,TGTGCCAGCAGTCTTGGACAGGGCCAACGGACCCAGTACTTC,TRBJ2-5,.,TRBD1,TRBV6-5
CASSYQGEKLFF,TGTGCCAGCAGCTACCAGGGCGAAAAACTGTTTTTT,TRBJ1-4,.,.,TRBV2
CASSYDRGRPQHF,TGTGCCAGCAGTTACGATCGGGGTCGACCCCAGCATTTT,TRBJ1-5,few,.,TRBV6-5
CASSGTGVNQPQHF,TGTGCCAGCAGCGGGACAGGGGTCAATCAGCCCCAGCATTTT,TRBJ1-5,.,TRBD1,TRBV2